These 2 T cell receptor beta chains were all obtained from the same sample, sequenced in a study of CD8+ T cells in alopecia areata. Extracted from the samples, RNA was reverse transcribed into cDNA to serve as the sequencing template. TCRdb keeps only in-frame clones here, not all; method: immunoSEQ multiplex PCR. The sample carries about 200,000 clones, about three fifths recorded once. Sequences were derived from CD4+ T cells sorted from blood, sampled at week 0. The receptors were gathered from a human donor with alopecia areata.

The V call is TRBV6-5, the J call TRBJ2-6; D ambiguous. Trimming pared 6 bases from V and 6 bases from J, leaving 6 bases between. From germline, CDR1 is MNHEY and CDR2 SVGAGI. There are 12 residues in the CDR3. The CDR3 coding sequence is TGTGCCAGCAGCCGCAAGGCCAACGTCCTGACTTTC. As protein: CASSRKANVLTF.

CDR3 sequence: CASSLAGQVNTEAFF. In nucleotides, the CDR3 is TGTGCCAGCAGCTTAGCAGGACAGGTAAACACTGAAGCTTTCTTT. The chain carries TRBV11-2 and TRBJ1-1; 7 bases are shared with TRBD1. Germline assignment: CDR1 SGHAT and CDR2 FQNNGV. The CDR3 runs to 15 residues. Losses at the gene ends were 1 base for V and 2 bases for J; bases not matched to a gene: 4.